Below, 25 T cell receptor beta chains from the same sample are listed, as sequenced in a study of CD8+ T cells in alopecia areata. As to treatment: oral pan-JAK inhibitor, 5-10 mg twice daily. Following extraction, RNA underwent reverse transcription to cDNA, which served as the sequencing template. This table comes from immunoSEQ multiplex PCR, and its TCRdb copy is limited to in-frame clones, with some not included. The sample carries about 180,000 clones, 58% recorded once. The sequencing used CD4+ T cells sorted from blood, collected between weeks 55 and 65, from a patient treated with tofacitinib. The receptors originated from a human donor with alopecia areata.

The chain carries TRBV5-6 and TRBJ1-4, with a tentative D call TRBD1 (6 bases). Germline V gene data show CDR1 as SGHDT and CDR2 as YYEEEE. The CDR3 extends over 18 amino acids. Trimming pared 4 bases from V and 0 bases from J, leaving 19 bases between. CDR3 bases: TGTGCCAGCAGCCCCATCTCGGGGGGCGGTGCAACTAATGAAAAACTGTTTTTT. This translates into CASSPISGGGATNEKLFF.

There are a few counts of this clone. The chain recombines TRBV10-3 with TRBJ1-4; 12 nucleotides agree with TRBD1. The CDR3 contains 14 residues. Germline V gene data show CDR1 as ENHRY and CDR2 as SYGVKD. The ends lost 6 bases at V and 6 bases at J; junction bases unmatched: 2. The CDR3 sequence is CAISGTGGDEKLFF. The DNA of the CDR3 is TGTGCCATCAGCGGGACAGGGGGCGATGAAAAACTGTTTTTT.

The chain carries TRBV7-6 and TRBJ1-5, with unresolved D. The germline CDR1 and CDR2 sequences are SGHVS and FNYEAQ. The CDR3 loop spans 13 amino acids. Trimming removed 1 base at V and 4 bases at J, with 5 bases between. CDR3 nucleotides: TGTGCCAGCAGCTTAGAAAAGAATCAGCCCCAGCATTTT. It is translated as CASSLEKNQPQHF.

This clone has more than one count but fewer than ten. V gene TRBV28 combines with J gene TRBJ2-5, with a weak D call TRBD2 (6 bases). Looked up from germline, CDR1 is MDHEN and CDR2 is SYDVKM. The CDR3 has 18 residues. The V gene lost 5 bases and the J gene lost 5 bases, with 27 bases spanning the gap. CDR3 in amino acids: CASSMGSAGRGKRETQYF. The DNA for the CDR3 is TGTGCCAGCAGTATGGGCTCTGCGGGGCGGGGTAAACGTGAGACCCAGTACTTC.

The CDR3 bases are TGCGCCAGCAGTGTAGGCAGGAACTACGAGCAGTACTTC. Amino acid sequence: CASSVGRNYEQYF. J is TRBJ2-7 and V is TRBV5-1; D remains unclear. CDR1 is SGHRS and CDR2 is YFSETQ in the germline V gene. Trimming cost V 5 bases and J 3 bases, with 12 bases left between them. The CDR3 runs to 13 residues.

There are a few counts of this clone. This chain joins TRBV6-5 and TRBJ2-6; weak D call: TRBD2 (5 bases). The V and J ends lost 5 bases and 4 bases respectively, with 9 bases between them. The CDR3 totals 14 residues. Germline lookup yields CDR1 MNHEY and CDR2 SVGAGI. The CDR3 spells CASSSRGGANVLTF. CDR3 coding DNA: TGTGCCAGCAGTAGCAGAGGGGGGGCCAACGTCCTGACTTTC.

In this sample, this clone turned up a few times. The chain has TRBV5-1 and TRBJ2-1; D is uncertain. In germline, CDR1 is SGHRS, CDR2 YFSETQ. The CDR3 is made up of 13 amino acids. The V gene lost 2 bases and the J gene lost 6 bases, with 9 bases spanning the gap. CDR3 residues: CASSLELRNEQFF. The CDR3 DNA follows: TGCGCCAGCAGCTTAGAACTCCGCAATGAGCAGTTCTTC.

The rearrangement joins TRBV6-4 to TRBJ1-5; D unclear. V dropped 6 bases and J dropped 7 bases, with 7 bases sitting between them. There are 11 residues in the CDR3. Germline-derived CDR1 and CDR2 are MRHNA and SNTAGT. The CDR3 spells CASRARQPQHF. In DNA, the CDR3 is TGTGCCAGCAGGGCCAGGCAGCCCCAGCATTTT.

CDR3 DNA sequence: TGTGCCAGCAGTTACTCGATTTCCTCTGGGGCCAACGTCCTGACTTTC. Translating gives CASSYSISSGANVLTF. The chain employs TRBV6-6 and TRBJ2-6; unclear D gene. The CDR3 loop spans 16 amino acids. In germline, CDR1 is MNHNY, CDR2 SVGAGI (reference sequence). V lost 0 bases to trimming and J lost 0 bases, with 6 bases between them.

The chain has TRBV6-5 and TRBJ1-2; TRBD1 aligns across 10 bases. Germline trimming cut 6 bases from V and 8 bases from J; bases unmatched to any gene: 6. Germline lookup yields CDR1 MNHEY and CDR2 SVGAGI. The CDR3 runs to 13 residues. The CDR3 DNA follows: TGTGCCAGCAGCTCGGACAGGGGGAAAGGCTACACCTTC. This gives the protein CASSSDRGKGYTF.

This sequence joins TRBV2 and TRBJ1-2, with 7 nucleotides matching TRBD1. This CDR3 has 15 residues. Trimming took 4 bases from V and 4 from J; bases not matched to a gene: 9. CDR1 is SNHLY, CDR2 FYNNEI, per germline. This CDR3 is CASSVTRGGAYGYTF. CDR3 sequence (DNA): TGTGCCAGCAGTGTCACCAGGGGGGGCGCCTATGGCTACACCTTC.

The rearrangement links TRBV7-9 to TRBJ2-1, with D possibly being TRBD1 or TRBD2 (5 bases each). The germline CDR1 and CDR2 sequences are SEHNR and FQNEAQ (reference sequence). V was shortened by 1 base and J by 8 bases, with 12 bases between the two germline ends. The CDR3 contains 14 residues. CDR3 loop: CASSLVGGSYEQFF. As DNA, the CDR3 is TGTGCCAGCAGCTTAGTTGGGGGAAGCTATGAGCAGTTCTTC.

The CDR3 sequence: CASSVIRDPATDTQYF. The CDR3 DNA reads as TGTGCCAGCAGTGTAATCCGGGACCCGGCCACAGATACGCAGTATTTT. The V call is TRBV2, the J call TRBJ2-3; the D gene could be TRBD1 or TRBD2 (5 bases each). V lost 4 bases and J 2 bases, leaving 16 bases between the germline ends. Per the germline V gene, CDR1 is SNHLY and CDR2 is FYNNEI. This CDR3 spans 16 amino acids.

The chain joins TRBV30 to TRBJ1-2; weak D call: TRBD1 (6 bases). Germline values: CDR1 GTSNPN, CDR2 SVGIG (reference sequence). CDR3 size: 14 residues. V was pared by 0 bases and J by 4 bases, with 12 bases between. The CDR3 sequence: CAWSVWGAAYGYTF. In DNA, the CDR3 is TGTGCCTGGAGTGTCTGGGGGGCCGCCTATGGCTACACCTTC.

V is TRBV30 and J is TRBJ2-7, with D uncertain. Trimming took 1 base from V and 7 from J, leaving 8 bases between them. CDR1 GTSNPN and CDR2 SVGIG come from the germline V gene (reference sequence). The CDR3 consists of 11 residues. The CDR3 loop is CAWSGIAEQYF. The CDR3 DNA sequence: TGTGCCTGGAGTGGTATCGCGGAGCAGTACTTC.

This clone was seen just once. V is TRBV29-1 and J is TRBJ1-2; no clear D. V lost 3 bases to trimming and J lost 6 bases, with 11 bases between them. This CDR3 is built from 12 residues. Germline CDR1 reads SQVTM; CDR2 reads ANQGSEA. CDR3 protein: CSVEEISDGYTF. The CDR3 DNA reads as TGCAGCGTTGAGGAGATCAGCGATGGCTACACCTTC.

This chain links TRBV5-1 with TRBJ2-5; no definite D call. V lost 3 bases and J 4 bases, leaving 16 bases between the germline ends. Per germline, CDR1 SGHRS and CDR2 YFSETQ. The CDR3 extends over 15 amino acids. The CDR3 DNA reads as TGCGCCAGCAGCTCCTCTCGATCACGTGGAGAGACCCAGTACTTC. Encoded protein: CASSSSRSRGETQYF.

This chain connects TRBV19 to TRBJ2-7; 10 bases are a match to TRBD1. Germline V lookup: CDR1 LNHDA, CDR2 SQIVND (reference sequence). V lost 3 bases, J lost 6 bases, and 5 bases stayed unmatched. This CDR3 contains 14 residues. CDR3 loop: CASSMRQGAREQYF. The CDR3 nucleotides are TGTGCCAGTAGTATGAGACAGGGGGCACGCGAGCAGTACTTC.

The V gene is TRBV6-5, the J gene TRBJ2-4, with 11 bases identical to TRBD2. With V trimmed by 4 bases and J by 5 bases, 1 base remained unmatched. From germline, CDR1 is MNHEY and CDR2 SVGAGI. CDR3 length: 14 residues. The CDR3 region is CASSLAGGQNIQYF. The CDR3, as DNA: TGTGCCAGCAGTTTAGCGGGGGGGCAAAACATTCAGTACTTC.

This clone was observed at least ten times. The identical CDR3 is also encoded by other nucleotide sequences in the sample. The chain combines TRBV5-1 with TRBJ1-6, with D perhaps matching TRBD1 (5 bases). V was trimmed by 0 bases and J by 10 bases, leaving 8 bases between them. This CDR3 has 13 residues. Germline CDR1 SGHRS, CDR2 YFSETQ. The CDR3 DNA is TGCGCCAGCAGCTTGGAAGGGGACTCACCCCTCCACTTT. Its translation: CASSLEGDSPLHF.

There are a few counts of this clone. The chain recombines TRBV29-1 with TRBJ1-2, with D perhaps TRBD1 (5 bases). Germline V CDR1 and CDR2: SQVTM, ANQGSEA. This CDR3 is 11 amino acids long. V lost 8 bases and J 3 bases, leaving 10 bases between the germline ends. For the CDR3, the DNA is TGCAGCTCGTCGGGGCACTATGGCTACACCTTC. Protein: CSSSGHYGYTF.

The chain joins TRBV29-1 to TRBJ2-3, with 9 bases that match TRBD2. V was pared by 7 bases and J by 1 base, with 6 bases of the junction left unmatched. Germline V gives CDR1 SQVTM, CDR2 ANQGSEA. CDR3 length: 14 residues. The CDR3 spells CSALAGTRTDTQYF. CDR3 in DNA: TGCAGCGCTCTAGCGGGGACCCGCACAGATACGCAGTATTTT.

V gene TRBV5-1 combines with J gene TRBJ2-3, with D perhaps matching TRBD2 (5 bases). V was pared by 0 bases and J by 3 bases, with 14 bases between. Germline assignment: CDR1 SGHRS and CDR2 YFSETQ. The CDR3 spans 16 residues. The CDR3 protein is CASSLVRGSGTDTQYF. As DNA, the CDR3 is TGCGCCAGCAGCTTGGTACGAGGGTCGGGGACAGATACGCAGTATTTT.

This clone has a handful of counts. V gene TRBV4-2 combines with J gene TRBJ2-5; D call uncertain. The CDR3 consists of 14 residues. V shed 6 bases and J shed 2 bases, with 13 bases lying between them. Germline V lookup: CDR1 LGHNA, CDR2 YNFKEQ. The CDR3 DNA reads TGTGCCAGCAGGGAATCTAGAGGTCAAGAGACCCAGTACTTC. It yields the protein CASRESRGQETQYF.

The chain carries TRBV19 and TRBJ1-2, with 9 positions matching TRBD1. Germline assignment: CDR1 LNHDA and CDR2 SQIVND (reference sequence). V shed 4 bases and J 5 bases; nucleotides not matched to a gene: 5. CDR3 length: 14 amino acids. The CDR3 is CASSTTGTGYGYTF. Here the CDR3 DNA reads TGTGCCAGTAGTACCACCGGGACAGGGTATGGCTACACCTTC.